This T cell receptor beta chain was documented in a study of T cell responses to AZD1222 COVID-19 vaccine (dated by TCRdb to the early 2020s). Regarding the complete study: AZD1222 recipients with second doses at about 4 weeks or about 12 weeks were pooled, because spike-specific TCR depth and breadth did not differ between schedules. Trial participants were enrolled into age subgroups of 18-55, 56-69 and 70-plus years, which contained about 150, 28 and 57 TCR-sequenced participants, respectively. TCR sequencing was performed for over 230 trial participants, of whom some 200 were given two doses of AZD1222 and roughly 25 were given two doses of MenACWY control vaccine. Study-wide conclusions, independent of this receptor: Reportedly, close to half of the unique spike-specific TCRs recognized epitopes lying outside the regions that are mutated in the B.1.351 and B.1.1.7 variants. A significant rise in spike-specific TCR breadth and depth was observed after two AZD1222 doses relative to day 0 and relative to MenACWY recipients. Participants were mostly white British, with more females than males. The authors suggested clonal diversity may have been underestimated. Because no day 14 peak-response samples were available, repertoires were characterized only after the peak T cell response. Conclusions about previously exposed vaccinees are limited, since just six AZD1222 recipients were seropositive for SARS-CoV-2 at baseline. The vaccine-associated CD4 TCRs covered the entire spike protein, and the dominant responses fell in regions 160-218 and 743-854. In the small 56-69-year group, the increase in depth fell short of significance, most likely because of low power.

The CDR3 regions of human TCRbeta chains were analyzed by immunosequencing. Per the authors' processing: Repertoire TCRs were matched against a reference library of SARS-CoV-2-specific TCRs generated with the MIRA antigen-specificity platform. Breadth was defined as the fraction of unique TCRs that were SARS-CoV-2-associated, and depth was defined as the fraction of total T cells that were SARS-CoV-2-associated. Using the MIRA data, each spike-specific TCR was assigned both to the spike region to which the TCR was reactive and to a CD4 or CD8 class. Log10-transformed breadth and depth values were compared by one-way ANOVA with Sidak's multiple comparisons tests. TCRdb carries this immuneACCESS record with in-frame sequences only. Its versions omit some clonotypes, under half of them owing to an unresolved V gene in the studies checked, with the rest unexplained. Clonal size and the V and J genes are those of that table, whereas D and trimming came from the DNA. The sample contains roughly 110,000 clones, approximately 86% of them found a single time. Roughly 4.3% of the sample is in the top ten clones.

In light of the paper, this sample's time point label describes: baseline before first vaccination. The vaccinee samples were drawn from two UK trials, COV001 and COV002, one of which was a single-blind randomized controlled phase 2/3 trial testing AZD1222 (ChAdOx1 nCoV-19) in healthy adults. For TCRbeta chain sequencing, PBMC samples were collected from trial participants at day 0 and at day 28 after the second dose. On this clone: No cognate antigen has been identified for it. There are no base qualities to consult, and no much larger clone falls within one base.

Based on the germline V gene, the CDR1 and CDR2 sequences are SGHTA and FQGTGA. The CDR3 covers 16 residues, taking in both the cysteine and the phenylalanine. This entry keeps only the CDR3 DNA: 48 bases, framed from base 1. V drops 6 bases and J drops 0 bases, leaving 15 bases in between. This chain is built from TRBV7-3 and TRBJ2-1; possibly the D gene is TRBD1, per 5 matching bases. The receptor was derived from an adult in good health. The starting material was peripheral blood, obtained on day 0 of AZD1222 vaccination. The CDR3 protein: CASSSNRLSSYNEQFF. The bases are TGTGCCAGCAGTTCTAACAGGTTAAGCTCCTACAATGAGCAGTTCTTC.